These T cell receptor beta chains were read from a single sample in a study of blood T cell repertoires in COVID-19. Measured with immunoSEQ multiplex PCR; TCRdb has only the in-frame clones, and not every one. The data show 150,000 to 200,000 clones, with 86% seen just once and 10% to 11% held by the top ten. The sequenced sample was peripheral blood. The source is an older woman with COVID-19, enrolled during active disease. CDR3s include the opening cysteine and the closing phenylalanine or tryptophan. The order of the fields is J gene, V gene, CDR3 protein.

TRBJ2-3,TRBV5-1,CASSWRDASTDTQYF
TRBJ2-1,TRBV5-1,CASSSGTTYNEQFF
TRBJ1-1,TRBV7-2,CASSIQGWEGTEAFF
TRBJ2-5,TRBV9,CASSVGGTSGSMGVWETQYF
TRBJ1-1,TRBV7-2,CASSTRTGESVNTEAFF
TRBJ2-7,TRBV6-5,CASSYRRREGEQYF
TRBJ1-5,TRBV6-6,CASTGGAGQPQHF
TRBJ2-2,TRBV5-1,CASSPGLAATGELFF
TRBJ2-1,TRBV2,CASSREGSHRDEQFF
TRBJ2-7,TRBV7-6,CASSQGPAYEQYF
TRBJ2-2,TRBV19,CASRIRATGELFF
TRBJ1-1,TRBV5-1,CASSSTVNTEAFF
TRBJ2-1,TRBV11-3,CASSLEQLNYNEQFF
TRBJ1-5,TRBV7-9,CASSHGSNQPQHF
TRBJ2-1,TRBV19,CASSILAGGSYNEQFF
TRBJ1-4,TRBV29-1,CSVGGVANEKLFF
TRBJ1-3,TRBV30,CALKAGSSGNTIYF
TRBJ2-7,TRBV11-2,CASSLDSGQSSYEQYF
TRBJ2-7,TRBV14,CASSQGQGEYYEQYF
TRBJ2-5,TRBV24-1,CATSDRGGRETQYF
TRBJ1-2,TRBV6-5,CAGSPQGTFDGYTF
TRBJ1-1,TRBV9,CASSVEPQNTEAFF
TRBJ2-1,TRBV3-1/TRBV3-2,CASSQVVRNEQFF
TRBJ1-6,TRBV30,CAWSVGSTGGSPLHF
TRBJ2-7,TRBV5-8,CASSLIQGNEQYF
TRBJ1-2,TRBV14,CASSQAGRPYGYTF
TRBJ2-1,TRBV10-3,CAISESGTSTHEQFF
TRBJ2-3,TRBV7-2,CATTTSGTDTQYF
TRBJ2-2,TRBV9,CASSVMAGGLNTGELFF